A selection of T cell receptor beta chains follows, all from one sample in a study of T cell repertoires in cytomegalovirus infection. TCRdb processed the reads anew with MiXCR; each CDR3 protein has one entry. The sample yields roughly 140,000 distinct CDR3 sequences, about 25% seen once. Input material: PBMCs. These TCRs come from a human donor in good health (CMV status not recorded). Some clones in this sample may be carry-over from other donors' samples. Both conserved end residues are part of each CDR3. Each record gives: D gene, J gene, clone size, V gene, CDR3 protein, CDR3 DNA. A D gene is named only where the DNA matches it firmly. Clone size is shown for a subset of rows, as once, few, many or a class of expanded clone.

NA TRBJ2-6 many TRBV7-2 CASSLTRDNVLTF TGTGCCAGCAGCTTAACGAGGGATAACGTCCTGACTTTC
NA TRBJ1-5 many TRBV28 CASSLPVGDQPQHF TGTGCCAGCAGCCTCCCGGTCGGGGATCAGCCCCAGCATTTT
TRBD2 TRBJ2-1 NA TRBV7-8 CASSPVLGGSGYNEQFF TGTGCCAGCAGCCCAGTGCTGGGCGGGAGTGGGTACAATGAGCAGTTCTTC
NA TRBJ2-2 NA TRBV7-2 CASSSARAGAGGGELFF TGTGCCAGCAGCTCCGCCCGGGCAGGCGCCGGGGGCGGGGAGCTGTTTTTT
NA TRBJ2-5 many TRBV5-6 CASSSPGARQETQYF TGTGCCAGCAGCTCCCCAGGGGCCAGACAAGAGACCCAGTACTTC
NA TRBJ1-1 NA TRBV7-9 CASSFGRTETKNTEAFF TGTGCCAGCAGCTTCGGACGGACCGAAACCAAGAACACTGAAGCTTTCTTT
NA TRBJ1-6 NA TRBV11-2 CASSLDRTPGSYNSPLHF TGTGCCAGCAGCTTAGATCGGACCCCCGGATCCTATAATTCACCCCTCCACTTT
NA TRBJ1-5 many TRBV4-2 CASSPADRSLGPQHF TGTGCCAGCAGCCCCGCCGACCGCTCGTTAGGGCCCCAGCATTTT
NA TRBJ2-1 NA TRBV6-5 CASSYSSGGSYNEQFF TGTGCCAGCAGTTACAGTTCAGGCGGCTCCTACAATGAGCAGTTCTTC
TRBD2 TRBJ2-5 few TRBV20-1 CSAPGVGGGETQYF TGCAGTGCTCCCGGGGTGGGCGGGGGGGAGACCCAGTACTTC
NA TRBJ2-5 NA TRBV7-3 CASSWGFSETQYF TGTGCCAGCAGCTGGGGATTTTCGGAGACCCAGTACTTC
TRBD1 TRBJ2-1 NA TRBV6-2/TRBV6-3 CASSQRTGTVEQFF TGTGCCAGCAGCCAAAGGACAGGGACGGTTGAGCAGTTCTTC
NA TRBJ1-2 few TRBV7-9 CASSLREQVTYGYTF TGTGCCAGCAGCTTACGCGAACAGGTGACCTATGGCTACACCTTC
NA TRBJ1-5 many TRBV12-5 CASGLAQGPQVAQHF TGTGCTAGTGGTTTGGCACAGGGCCCTCAAGTGGCCCAGCATTTT
NA TRBJ1-5 many TRBV12-3/TRBV12-4 CASSLGKVNQPQHF TGTGCCAGCAGTTTAGGAAAAGTCAATCAGCCCCAGCATTTT
NA TRBJ2-5 few TRBV5-4 CASSLGGPAETQYF TGTGCCAGCAGCTTGGGAGGCCCAGCGGAGACCCAGTACTTC
NA TRBJ1-2 many TRBV7-2 CASSSLAGGYGYTF TGTGCCAGCAGCTCCTTAGCAGGAGGCTATGGCTACACCTTC
TRBD1 TRBJ2-1 NA TRBV5-5 CASSLVAGTGYNEQFF TGTGCCAGCAGCTTGGTCGCCGGGACAGGCTACAATGAGCAGTTCTTC
NA TRBJ2-7 NA TRBV9 CASSVGTGVDEQYF TGTGCCAGCAGCGTAGGAACGGGAGTCGACGAGCAGTACTTC
TRBD2 TRBJ2-3 NA TRBV11-2 CASSQDLLAGELTDTQYF TGTGCCAGCAGCCAAGACCTCCTAGCGGGGGAACTCACAGATACGCAGTATTTT
TRBD2 TRBJ2-1 NA TRBV19 CASSMGRLAGEFYNEQFF TGTGCCAGTAGTATGGGGAGGCTAGCGGGAGAGTTCTACAATGAGCAGTTCTTC
NA TRBJ1-6 NA TRBV10-3 CAISESPARVSPLHF TGTGCCATCAGTGAGTCACCCGCAAGGGTTTCACCCCTCCACTTT
NA TRBJ1-1 many TRBV7-6 CASSSNINLNTEAFF TGTGCCAGCAGCTCAAACATCAACCTGAACACTGAAGCTTTCTTT
TRBD1 TRBJ1-1 many TRBV7-2 CASSLGGQGGTEAFF TGTGCCAGCAGCTTAGGGGGCCAGGGGGGGACTGAAGCTTTCTTT
NA TRBJ1-4 NA TRBV28 CASSPPGATNEKLFF TGTGCCAGCAGTCCTCCAGGGGCAACTAATGAAAAACTGTTTTTT
TRBD1 TRBJ1-3 many TRBV7-6 CASSLLDRGKSRSGNTIYF TGTGCCAGCAGCTTACTGGACAGGGGGAAGTCCCGCTCTGGAAACACCATATATTTT
NA TRBJ2-5 few TRBV7-2 CASSPSPQGRETQYF TGTGCCAGCAGCCCTAGCCCCCAGGGGAGGGAGACCCAGTACTTC
TRBD2 TRBJ2-3 NA TRBV9 CASSGRPGLAATDTQYF TGTGCCAGCAGCGGACGCCCCGGACTAGCGGCCACAGATACGCAGTATTTT
NA TRBJ2-5 few TRBV12-3/TRBV12-4 CASSIPEETQYF TGTGCCAGCAGTATACCCGAAGAGACCCAGTACTTC
TRBD1 TRBJ1-2 NA TRBV28 CASSLDRDGHYGYTF TGTGCCAGCAGTCTGGACAGGGACGGACACTATGGCTACACCTTC
NA TRBJ1-4 NA TRBV28 CASSPGWVRPNEKLFF TGTGCCAGCAGTCCCGGTTGGGTCAGGCCTAATGAAAAACTGTTTTTT
NA TRBJ1-5 NA TRBV28 CASRPTGYGIQPQHF TGTGCCAGCAGGCCTACAGGGTACGGGATTCAGCCCCAGCATTTT
NA TRBJ1-2 few TRBV28 CASSSDGTRDYGYTF TGTGCCAGCAGTTCCGACGGGACCCGGGACTATGGCTACACCTTC
TRBD1 TRBJ1-1 NA TRBV9 CASSETGRTEAFF TGTGCCAGCAGCGAGACAGGGAGGACTGAAGCTTTCTTT
NA TRBJ2-1 many TRBV6-5 CASSYGLGADEQFF TGTGCCAGCAGTTACGGCCTCGGGGCGGATGAGCAGTTCTTC
TRBD2 TRBJ2-1 few TRBV7-8 CASSPTGLAGGPLVNEQFF TGTGCCAGCAGCCCGACGGGACTAGCGGGGGGGCCGTTAGTCAATGAGCAGTTCTTC
NA TRBJ2-7 few TRBV27 CASSLSGRGYEQYF TGTGCCAGCAGTTTATCGGGCAGGGGCTACGAGCAGTACTTC
NA TRBJ1-4 NA TRBV28 CASRGNVGEKLFF TGTGCCAGCAGGGGGAATGTTGGGGAAAAACTGTTTTTT
NA TRBJ2-7 NA TRBV7-9 CASSPGTLEQYF TGTGCCAGCAGCCCCGGAACGCTCGAGCAGTACTTC
NA TRBJ1-4 few TRBV20-1 CSARDFIRSEKLFF TGCAGTGCTAGAGACTTTATACGCTCGGAAAAACTGTTTTTT
TRBD1 TRBJ1-3 NA TRBV9 CASSVDPDREPGNTIYF TGTGCCAGCAGCGTAGATCCTGACAGGGAGCCTGGAAACACCATATATTTT
NA TRBJ1-1 few TRBV29-1 CSAGAQVQNTEAFF TGCAGCGCTGGGGCCCAAGTCCAGAACACTGAAGCTTTCTTT
TRBD1 TRBJ2-1 NA TRBV11-2 CASSALQGDEQFF TGTGCCAGCAGCGCCCTACAGGGGGATGAGCAGTTCTTC
NA TRBJ2-2 NA TRBV5-4 CASSLDRGFSSGELFF TGTGCCAGCAGTCTTGACAGAGGATTTAGCTCCGGGGAGCTGTTTTTT
NA TRBJ2-7 NA TRBV5-1 CASSLEASAYEQYF TGCGCCAGCAGCTTGGAAGCCAGTGCATACGAGCAGTACTTC
NA TRBJ1-1 many TRBV7-2 CASKIRLNTEAFF TGTGCCAGCAAAATCAGGTTGAACACTGAAGCTTTCTTT
TRBD2 TRBJ2-5 many TRBV7-9 CASSFLAGGTETQYF TGTGCCAGCAGCTTCCTGGCGGGGGGGACAGAGACCCAGTACTTC
TRBD2 TRBJ2-3 few TRBV28 CASSSLAGEDTQYF TGTGCCAGCAGTTCACTAGCGGGGGAAGATACGCAGTATTTT
NA TRBJ1-1 many TRBV7-8 CASSPGHEAFF TGTGCCAGCAGCCCCGGACACGAAGCTTTCTTT
NA TRBJ2-1 NA TRBV12-3/TRBV12-4 CASRRGTINEQFF TGTGCCAGCAGACGAGGGACCATCAATGAGCAGTTCTTC
NA TRBJ1-2 NA TRBV12-3/TRBV12-4 CASSGTDYYGYTF TGTGCCAGCTCCGGGACGGACTACTATGGCTACACCTTC
TRBD1 TRBJ2-7 NA TRBV12-5 CASGTPPQGMYEQYF TGTGCTAGTGGGACCCCTCCACAGGGGATGTACGAGCAGTACTTC
NA TRBJ1-1 NA TRBV10-3 CAISGDRTEAFF TGTGCCATCAGTGGGGATAGAACTGAAGCTTTCTTT
NA TRBJ2-3 NA TRBV5-1 CASSLISPPADTQYF TGCGCCAGCAGCTTGATAAGTCCGCCAGCAGATACGCAGTATTTT
TRBD2 TRBJ2-1 few TRBV5-1 CASSEGAGVEKFF TGCGCCAGCAGCGAGGGAGCGGGAGTAGAGAAGTTCTTC
NA TRBJ1-4 few TRBV28 CASSPPNEKLFF TGTGCCAGCAGCCCCCCTAATGAAAAACTGTTTTTT
TRBD1 TRBJ1-5 few TRBV28 CASSPGQGGNQPQHF TGTGCCAGCAGTCCCGGACAGGGGGGCAATCAGCCCCAGCATTTT
NA TRBJ1-5 many TRBV12-3/TRBV12-4 CASSLVGLNQPQHF TGTGCCAGCAGTTTAGTCGGCCTTAATCAGCCCCAGCATTTT
TRBD2 TRBJ2-5 many TRBV7-2 CASSQIGPGLAGVQETQYF TGTGCCAGCAGTCAGATCGGACCTGGACTAGCGGGAGTCCAAGAGACCCAGTACTTC